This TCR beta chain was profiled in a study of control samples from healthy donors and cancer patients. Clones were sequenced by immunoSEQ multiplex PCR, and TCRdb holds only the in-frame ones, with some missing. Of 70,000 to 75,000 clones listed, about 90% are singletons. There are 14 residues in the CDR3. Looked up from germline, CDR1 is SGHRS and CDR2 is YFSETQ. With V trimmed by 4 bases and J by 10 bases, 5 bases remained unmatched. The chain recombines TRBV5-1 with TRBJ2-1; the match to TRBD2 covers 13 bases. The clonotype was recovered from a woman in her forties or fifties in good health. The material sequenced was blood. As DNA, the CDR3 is TGCGCCAGCAGCGAGGGACTAGCGGGAACCGAGCAGTTCTTC. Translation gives CASSEGLAGTEQFF.